The T cell receptor beta chain described here comes from a study of shared clonotypes between healthy human individuals. Findings of the study overall: Among the subsets, naive ones generally showed larger estimated richness than memory ones.

The sample holds one count of this clone. What it binds is not known. Germline loops: CDR1 SGHTA, CDR2 FQGTGA. The CDR3 runs to 14 residues. V lost 2 bases and J lost 2, with 6 bases in between. Data came from immunoSEQ multiplex PCR; TCRdb stores just in-frame clones and leaves some out. The table lists about 1.1 million clones, around 78% of them singletons, with approximately 0.56% in the top ten. The receptor was derived from a man younger than 30 in good health. Some clones in this sample may be carry-over from other donors' samples. This sequence joins TRBV7-3 and TRBJ2-2; D remains ambiguous. The material sequenced was memory CD4+ T cells from PBMCs. Subset here: CD45RA-negative fraction. The CDR3 protein is CASSLVLNTGELFF. The CDR3 coding sequence is TGTGCCAGCAGCTTAGTCCTAAACACCGGGGAGCTGTTTTTT.